One and the same sample provided the 5 T cell receptor beta chains below, sequenced in a study of blood T cell repertoires in COVID-19. Generated by immunoSEQ multiplex PCR, the TCRdb table keeps only in-frame clones and is missing some. Seen here are about 49,000 clones, 81% observed once, and the top ten hold around 20%. The sequenced sample was peripheral blood. These receptors came from a woman older than 75 with COVID-19, enrolled during active disease.

The V gene is TRBV11-2, the J gene TRBJ2-7, with D possibly matching TRBD1 (6 bases). The CDR3 length is 17 residues. CDR1 and CDR2 from the germline V gene are SGHAT and FQNNGV. V shed 4 bases and J shed 4 bases, with 23 bases lying between them. The CDR3 protein is CASSSYGTGQIPYEQYF. As DNA, the CDR3 is TGTGCCAGCAGCTCCTACGGGACGGGACAAATACCATACGAGCAGTACTTC.

The V gene is TRBV4-2, the J gene TRBJ1-2; 12 bases match TRBD1. Unmatched junction bases numbered 9, after V lost 4 bases and J lost 3 bases. CDR1 LGHNA and CDR2 YNFKEQ come from the germline V gene. The CDR3 has 17 residues. This CDR3 reads CASSPDGTGGAYYGYTF. Written as DNA, the CDR3 is TGTGCCAGCAGCCCCGATGGGACAGGGGGCGCGTACTATGGCTACACCTTC.

This rearrangement joins TRBV7-6 to TRBJ2-3, with TRBD1 as a possible D gene (6 bases). Trimming took off 5 bases at V and 2 bases at J, with 14 bases between the two ends. Germline V gene sequence: CDR1 SGHVS, CDR2 FNYEAQ. The CDR3 sequence is 15 residues long. CDR3 amino acids: CASSQNTGYTDTQYF. The CDR3 bases are TGTGCCAGCAGCCAAAACACAGGGTACACAGATACGCAGTATTTT. The full variable domain, in which reference TRBV7-6 and TRBJ2-3 provide the parts outside the CDR3, is GAGVSQSPRYKVTKRGQDVALRCDPISGHVSLYWYRQALGQGPEFLTYFNYEAQQDKSGLPNDRFSAERPEGSISTLTIQRTEQRDSAMYRCASSQNTGYTDTQYFGPGTRLTVL.

The chain has TRBV30 and TRBJ1-1, with TRBD1 as a possible D gene (6 bases). The germline gives CDR1 GTSNPN, CDR2 SVGIG (reference sequence). The ends were cut back, 0 bases at V and 5 bases at J, with 10 bases in the middle. The CDR3 loop spans 13 amino acids. CDR3 region: CAWSVGGVTEAFF. The CDR3 DNA is TGTGCCTGGAGTGTAGGGGGGGTTACTGAAGCTTTCTTT.

V gene TRBV24-1 combines with J gene TRBJ2-1; 7 nucleotides align to TRBD2. The CDR3 spans 17 residues. Germline assignment: CDR1 KGHDR and CDR2 SFDVKD. V lost 3 bases to trimming and J lost 1 base; unmatched junction nucleotides: 8. The chain's CDR3 is CATSDRASGPSYNEQFF. As DNA, the CDR3 is TGTGCCACCAGTGATCGGGCTAGCGGACCTTCCTACAATGAGCAGTTCTTC.